These 30 T cell receptor beta chains originate from one sample sequenced in a study of T cell responses to AZD1222 COVID-19 vaccine. Data came from immunoSEQ multiplex PCR; TCRdb stores just in-frame clones and leaves some out. Among around 100,000 clones, around nine tenths were seen once, and the ten largest hold 1.5% to 2%. Source: peripheral blood, taken on day 0 of AZD1222 vaccination. These receptors were taken from an adult in good health.

CDR3 DNA: TGCGCCAGCAGCTTTGGGACAGGGGACAACGAGCAGTACTTC. Its protein product is CASSFGTGDNEQYF. The V gene is TRBV5-1, the J gene TRBJ2-7, with 10 nucleotides matching TRBD1. The ends lost 2 bases at V and 5 bases at J; junction bases unmatched: 4. The CDR3 is 14 amino acids. The germline CDR1 and CDR2 sequences are SGHRS and YFSETQ.

Notes on this clone: At one end the junction does not follow the germline gene, possibly because of a read error. The chain links TRBV28 to TRBJ1-2; 9 bases map to TRBD1. The CDR3 contains 14 residues. Per germline, CDR1 MDHEN and CDR2 SYDVKM. This CDR3 is CAISPGTGFWGYTF. In DNA form, the CDR3 reads TGTGCCATCAGTCCCGGGACAGGGTTTTGGGGCTACACCTTC.

This clone was observed a single time. The chain carries TRBV7-9 and TRBJ2-3; no clear D. Germline V CDR1 and CDR2: SEHNR, FQNEAQ (reference sequence). The CDR3 spans 15 residues. The V gene lost 6 bases and the J gene lost 0 bases, with 13 bases spanning the gap. The CDR3 reads CASSVSETSTDTQYF. CDR3 sequence (DNA): TGTGCCAGCAGTGTAAGCGAGACTAGCACAGATACGCAGTATTTT.

The chain couples TRBV30 to TRBJ1-3; D not resolved. CDR1 and CDR2 (germline): GTSNPN, SVGIG (reference sequence). Trimming left V 3 bases short and J 3 bases short, with 6 bases between. The CDR3 runs 12 residues. CDR3 sequence (DNA): TGTGCCTGGAGCCAAGTTGGAAACACCATATATTTT. It codes for CAWSQVGNTIYF.

The genes are TRBV11-2 and TRBJ1-1, with a tentative D call TRBD1 (6 bases). The CDR3 extends over 13 amino acids. Germline V gene sequence: CDR1 SGHAT, CDR2 FQNNGV. Deletions cut 6 bases from V and 4 bases from J, with 12 bases between. The DNA for the CDR3 is TGTGCCAGCAGTTCCCAGGGGTTCACTGAAGCTTTCTTT. Residues: CASSSQGFTEAFF. Full variable domain (remainder filled in from reference TRBV11-2 and TRBJ1-1): EAGVAQSPRYKIIEKRQSVAFWCNPISGHATLYWYQQILGQGPKLLIQFQNNGVVDDSQLPKDRFSAERLKGVDSTLKIQPAKLEDSAVYLCASSSQGFTEAFFGQGTRLTVV.

The V and J genes are TRBV14 and TRBJ1-5, with D perhaps matching TRBD1 (6 bases). This CDR3 contains 13 residues. The ends were cut back, 4 bases at V and 6 bases at J, with 10 bases in the middle. Germline values: CDR1 SGHDN, CDR2 FVKESK. The CDR3 reads CASSRGAGQPQHF. The CDR3 region has the DNA TGTGCCAGCAGCCGGGGGGCTGGTCAGCCCCAGCATTTT.

V usage is TRBV27 and J usage is TRBJ1-5; D is ambiguous. Between the trimmed V and J ends, which lost 4 bases and 5 bases, there was a span of 12 bases. Germline V lookup: CDR1 MNHEY, CDR2 SMNVEV (reference sequence). CDR3 size: 14 residues. CDR3 DNA: TGTGCCAGCAGTTCCAGGACGGCAGATCAGCCCCAGCATTTT. Protein: CASSSRTADQPQHF.

This rearrangement joins TRBV4-2 to TRBJ2-3, with D unresolved. Trimming took off 0 bases at V and 2 bases at J, with 12 bases between the two ends. Germline V gene sequence: CDR1 LGHNA, CDR2 YNFKEQ. The CDR3 loop spans 16 amino acids. The CDR3 loop reads CASSQDYTALTDTQYF. The CDR3 nucleotides are TGTGCCAGCAGCCAAGATTACACGGCCCTCACAGATACGCAGTATTTT.

This clone was seen only once. CDR3 loop: CASTLGGSGNTIYF. DNA for the CDR3: TGTGCCAGCACCCTAGGGGGTTCTGGAAACACCATATATTTT. This sequence joins TRBV5-5 and TRBJ1-3, with D tentatively TRBD1 (6 bases). Germline V gene lookup returns CDR1 SGHKS and CDR2 YYEKEE (reference sequence). The V end lost 6 bases, the J end lost 1 base, and 11 bases lay between the germline ends. This CDR3 has 14 amino acids.

The chain employs TRBV27 and TRBJ2-4; 7 bases fit TRBD2. Germline V lookup: CDR1 MNHEY, CDR2 SMNVEV (reference sequence). The CDR3 has 14 amino acids. Losses at the gene ends were 3 bases for V and 6 bases for J; bases not matched to a gene: 5. The CDR3 spells CASSLSGRGNIQYF. The DNA of the CDR3 is TGTGCCAGCAGTTTGTCAGGGAGGGGAAACATTCAGTACTTC.

The gene calls are TRBV27 and TRBJ1-1; 8 bases align to TRBD1. This CDR3 contains 14 residues. Germline V lookup: CDR1 MNHEY, CDR2 SMNVEV (reference sequence). J gave up 8 bases and V 0 bases, and 5 bases lay outside the gene matches. The CDR3 reads CASSLSRQGNEAFF. The CDR3 DNA sequence: TGTGCCAGCAGTTTATCTCGACAGGGGAACGAAGCTTTCTTT.

The V call is TRBV9, the J call TRBJ2-6; D is perhaps TRBD1 (6 bases). CDR3 size: 19 residues. Germline values: CDR1 SGDLS, CDR2 YYNGEE. With 0 bases removed from V and 2 bases from J, the gap between germline ends came to 18 bases. This CDR3 is CASSVGGRTAVTGANVLTF. The CDR3 bases are TGTGCCAGCAGCGTAGGTGGACGGACAGCTGTAACTGGGGCCAACGTCCTGACTTTC.

This clone occurred once. This sequence joins TRBV19 and TRBJ2-5; D is perhaps TRBD2 (5 bases). The CDR3 length is 11 residues. V lost 6 bases and J lost 7, with 9 bases in between. Germline lookup yields CDR1 LNHDA and CDR2 SQIVND (reference sequence). CDR3 amino acids: CASSGGGTQYF. In nucleotides, the CDR3 is TGTGCCAGTAGCGGAGGTGGGACCCAGTACTTC.

The J gene is TRBJ2-7, the V gene TRBV7-9; D is undetermined. The CDR3 consists of 11 residues. V was cut by 5 bases and J by 7 bases, with 9 bases left in between. The germline CDR1 and CDR2 sequences are SEHNR and FQNEAQ (reference sequence). The CDR3 is CASSPGLEQYF. CDR3 nucleotide sequence: TGTGCCAGCAGCCCCGGGTTGGAGCAGTACTTC.

The chain uses TRBV5-1 and TRBJ2-7; D is uncertain. Germline CDR1 and CDR2: SGHRS and YFSETQ. Trimming left V 4 bases short and J 3 bases short, with 17 bases between. The CDR3 spans 15 residues. CDR3 protein: CASSPRPVAVYEQYF. The DNA of the CDR3 is TGCGCCAGCAGCCCGCGGCCAGTCGCCGTCTACGAGCAGTACTTC.

The V and J genes are TRBV5-8 and TRBJ2-1, with TRBD2 matching 9 bases. Germline trimming cut 6 bases from V and 8 bases from J; bases unmatched to any gene: 12. Germline V gives CDR1 SGHTS, CDR2 YDEGEE. The CDR3 extends over 15 amino acids. The CDR3 loop reads CASIVLSGRVDEQFF. CDR3 nucleotide sequence: TGTGCCAGCATAGTTCTTAGCGGGAGAGTGGATGAGCAGTTCTTC.

The chain employs TRBV10-2 and TRBJ2-2; the D is unclear. Germline CDR1 is WSHSY and CDR2 is SAAADI. CDR3 length: 14 amino acids. V was clipped by 6 bases and J by 2 bases, with 10 bases between them. The CDR3 sequence: CASRTLINTGELFF. The DNA for the CDR3 is TGCGCCAGCAGGACTCTAATCAACACCGGGGAGCTGTTTTTT.

This clone showed up just once. This chain uses TRBV30 with TRBJ1-1, with 7 bases fitting TRBD1. The V and J ends lost 2 bases and 7 bases, in that order; junction bases with no gene match: 7. The CDR3 spans 13 residues. Germline CDR1 and CDR2: GTSNPN and SVGIG (reference sequence). DNA of the CDR3: TGTGCCTGGAGTACCGGGACAGCCTTTGAAGCTTTCTTT. Amino acids: CAWSTGTAFEAFF.

This clone was detected a few times. The chain joins TRBV5-4 to TRBJ2-7, with 8 bases identical to TRBD1. Germline loops: CDR1 SGHNT, CDR2 YYREEE (reference sequence). J gave up 1 base and V 4 bases, and 7 bases lay outside the gene matches. The CDR3 is 15 residues long. The CDR3: CASSLGQDISYEQYF. In DNA form, the CDR3 reads TGTGCCAGCAGCCTGGGACAGGACATATCCTACGAGCAGTACTTC.

This chain uses TRBV3-1 (or the pseudogene TRBV3-2) with TRBJ2-5; 10 bases line up with TRBD2. Trimming removed 1 base from V and 4 bases from J; junction bases left unmatched: 3. The CDR3 runs 15 residues. Germline CDR1 LGHDT, CDR2 YNNKEL (reference sequence). The CDR3 region is CASSQGSSGRETQYF. CDR3 DNA: TGTGCCAGCAGCCAAGGTTCTAGCGGGAGAGAGACCCAGTACTTC.

This rearrangement joins TRBV13 to TRBJ2-2; D unresolved. The CDR3 consists of 13 residues. Trimming pared 5 bases from V and 8 bases from J, leaving 12 bases between. The V gene's germline CDR1 is PRHDT and CDR2 FYEKMQ (reference sequence). The CDR3 sequence: CASSSLDSGELFF. The CDR3 DNA reads as TGTGCCAGCAGCAGCTTAGATAGTGGGGAGCTGTTTTTT.

The chain employs TRBV27 and TRBJ2-7; 11 nucleotides match TRBD2. This CDR3 is built from 14 residues. Germline trimming cut 6 bases from V and 6 bases from J; bases unmatched to any gene: 7. Germline lookup yields CDR1 MNHEY and CDR2 SMNVEV (reference sequence). The CDR3 sequence: CASSPTLAGVEQYF. CDR3 DNA sequence: TGTGCCAGCAGCCCCACACTAGCGGGAGTCGAGCAGTACTTC.

The V and J genes are TRBV29-1 and TRBJ1-1; possibly TRBD1 for D (5 bases). Germline V lookup: CDR1 SQVTM, CDR2 ANQGSEA. The CDR3 runs to 14 residues. V was trimmed by 0 bases and J by 5 bases, leaving 13 bases between them. In DNA, the CDR3 is TGCAGCGTTGAAGATGGCCAGGGAAGGACTGAAGCTTTCTTT. As protein: CSVEDGQGRTEAFF.

The chain joins TRBV7-3 to TRBJ1-1, with D unresolved. V lost 2 bases and J 5 bases, leaving 9 bases between the germline ends. This CDR3 spans 13 amino acids. Germline lookup yields CDR1 SGHTA and CDR2 FQGTGA. The CDR3 region is CASSLRPSTEAFF. CDR3 sequence (DNA): TGTGCCAGCAGCTTACGACCGAGTACTGAAGCTTTCTTT.

CDR3 in DNA: TGTGCCAGCACCCGGAGGCAAGGTGAGCAGTTCTTC. This encodes CASTRRQGEQFF. This chain connects TRBV12-3 or TRBV12-4 to TRBJ2-1, with D possibly TRBD2 on 5 matching bases. This CDR3 spans 12 amino acids. Trimming removed 7 bases at V and 9 bases at J, with 13 bases between.

This chain joins TRBV27 and TRBJ2-1, with 7 bases identical to TRBD2. There are 14 residues in the CDR3. V was pared by 1 base and J by 15 bases, with 12 bases of the junction left unmatched. In germline, CDR1 is MNHEY, CDR2 SMNVEV (reference sequence). This CDR3 is CASSLLGTGGSPFF. The CDR3 DNA sequence: TGTGCCAGCAGTTTATTAGGGACGGGCGGGAGTCCGTTCTTC.

V gene TRBV19 combines with J gene TRBJ1-5; possibly TRBD1 for D (6 bases). CDR1 is LNHDA, CDR2 SQIVND, per germline (reference sequence). V lost 7 bases and J 2 bases, leaving 15 bases between the germline ends. CDR3 size: 15 residues. Here the CDR3 reads CASNPQQGGNQPQHF. CDR3 nucleotides: TGTGCCAGTAATCCACAACAGGGCGGCAATCAGCCCCAGCATTTT.

The rearrangement links TRBV28 to TRBJ1-2; 9 nucleotides align to TRBD1. CDR1 is MDHEN, CDR2 SYDVKM, per germline. The CDR3 loop spans 17 amino acids. Trimming at V came to 6 bases and at J to 4 bases, leaving 15 bases not matched to a gene. CDR3 protein: CASSLPGQGPPSYGYTF. CDR3 bases: TGTGCCAGCAGCTTACCGGGACAGGGCCCACCTAGCTATGGCTACACCTTC.

This chain uses TRBV7-6 with TRBJ1-5; D unclear. The CDR3 loop spans 15 amino acids. Germline V gene lookup returns CDR1 SGHVS and CDR2 FNYEAQ. V shed 5 bases and J shed 3 bases, with 14 bases lying between them. CDR3 sequence: CASSIRWGFNQPQHF. The CDR3, as DNA: TGTGCCAGCAGCATAAGGTGGGGATTCAATCAGCCCCAGCATTTT.

V and J are TRBV28 and TRBJ1-5; D is unclear. The CDR3 length is 12 residues. In germline, CDR1 is MDHEN, CDR2 SYDVKM. Trimming removed 2 bases at V and 8 bases at J, with 7 bases between. The CDR3 is CASSLIRKPQHF. The DNA for the CDR3 is TGTGCCAGCAGTTTAATAAGAAAGCCCCAGCATTTT.